Sequencing of this T cell receptor beta chain was carried out in a study of blood T cell repertoires in COVID-19. The data were produced by immunoSEQ multiplex PCR, yet TCRdb's version contains in-frame clones alone and is incomplete. The table has fewer than 85,000 clones, around 70% seen once. CDR1 is SGHTA and CDR2 is FQGNSA in the germline V gene. There are 14 residues in the CDR3. Trimming took 5 bases from V and 5 from J, leaving 12 bases between them. The TCR originated in a man aged 55 to 70 with acute or convalescent COVID-19. The specimen sequenced was peripheral blood. V usage is TRBV7-2 and J usage is TRBJ2-2; D is unresolved. CDR3 nucleotides: TGTGCCAGCAGCCCCCCCCCGGAGACCGGGGAGCTGTTTTTT. It specifies CASSPPPETGELFF.